This T cell receptor (beta chain) was sequenced for a study of blood T cell repertoires in COVID-19. The trim removed 5 bases at V and 4 bases at J, leaving 3 bases unmatched. This CDR3 region has 16 residues. Germline CDR1 is SGHVS and CDR2 is FNYEAQ. Using immunoSEQ multiplex PCR, the repertoire was profiled, and TCRdb retains in-frame clones only, with some absent. The data hold around 150,000 clones, with 70% to 85% observed a single time. Sequencing was performed on peripheral blood. The chain combines TRBV7-6 with TRBJ2-2; 14 bases fit TRBD2. The TCR was taken from a man between 60 and 75 years old who had recovered from COVID-19. CDR3 nucleotide sequence: TGTGCCAGCAGCCGGACTAGCGGGGGGCTCACCGGGGAGCTGTTTTTT. It is translated as CASSRTSGGLTGELFF.